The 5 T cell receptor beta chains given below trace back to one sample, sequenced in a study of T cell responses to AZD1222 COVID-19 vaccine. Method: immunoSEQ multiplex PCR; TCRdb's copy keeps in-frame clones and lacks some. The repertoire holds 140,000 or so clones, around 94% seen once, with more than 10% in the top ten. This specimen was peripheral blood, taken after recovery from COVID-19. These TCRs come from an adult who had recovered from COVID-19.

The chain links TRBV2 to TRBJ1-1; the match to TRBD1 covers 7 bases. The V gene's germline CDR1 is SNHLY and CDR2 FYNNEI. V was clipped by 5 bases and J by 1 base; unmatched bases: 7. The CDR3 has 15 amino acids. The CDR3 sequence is CASSPARTGNTEAFF. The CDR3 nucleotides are TGTGCCAGCAGTCCCGCCAGGACAGGGAACACTGAAGCTTTCTTT.

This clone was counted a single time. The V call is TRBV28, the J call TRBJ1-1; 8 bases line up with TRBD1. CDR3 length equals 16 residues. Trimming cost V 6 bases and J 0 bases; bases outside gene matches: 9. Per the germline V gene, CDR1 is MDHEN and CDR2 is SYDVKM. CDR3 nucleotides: TGTGCCAGCAGCGATGCCAGGGGGCTTATGAACACTGAAGCTTTCTTT. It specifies CASSDARGLMNTEAFF. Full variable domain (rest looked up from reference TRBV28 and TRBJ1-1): DVKVTQSSRYLVKRTGEKVFLECVQDMDHENMFWYRQDPGLGLRLIYFSYDVKMKEKGDIPEGYSVSREKKERFSLILESASTNQTSMYLCASSDARGLMNTEAFFGQGTRLTVV.

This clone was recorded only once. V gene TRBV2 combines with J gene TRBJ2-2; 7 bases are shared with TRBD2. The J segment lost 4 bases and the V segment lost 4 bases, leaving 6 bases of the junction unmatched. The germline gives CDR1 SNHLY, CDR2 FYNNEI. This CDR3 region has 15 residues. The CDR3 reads CASSVSGLRTGELFF. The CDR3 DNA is TGTGCCAGCAGTGTTAGCGGGCTTCGCACCGGGGAGCTGTTTTTT.

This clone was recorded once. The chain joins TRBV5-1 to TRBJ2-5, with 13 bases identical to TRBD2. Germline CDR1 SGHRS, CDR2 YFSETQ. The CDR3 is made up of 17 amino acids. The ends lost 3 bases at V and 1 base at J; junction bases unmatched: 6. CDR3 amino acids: CASSWPGTSGTQETQYF. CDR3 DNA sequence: TGCGCCAGCAGCTGGCCCGGGACTAGCGGGACCCAAGAGACCCAGTACTTC.

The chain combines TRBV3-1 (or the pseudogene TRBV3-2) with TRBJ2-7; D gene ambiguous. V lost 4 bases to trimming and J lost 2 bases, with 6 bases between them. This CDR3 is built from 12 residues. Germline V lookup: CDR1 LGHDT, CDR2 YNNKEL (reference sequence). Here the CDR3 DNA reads TGTGCCAGCAGCCCAAGGGCCTACGAGCAGTACTTC. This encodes CASSPRAYEQYF.